One and the same sample provided the 14 T cell receptor beta chains below, sequenced in a study of blood T cell repertoires in COVID-19. Sequenced by immunoSEQ multiplex PCR; TCRdb stores in-frame clones only, minus some. The sample yields fewer than 150,000 clones, about four fifths seen once. Specimen: peripheral blood. The receptors shown here come from a woman aged 80 or older in a cohort sampled during active or convalescent COVID-19.

This clone appeared many times. CDR3 coding DNA: TGTGCCAGCAGCAAAAGACTAGCGGGCCCAGATACGCAGTATTTT. Its protein product is CASSKRLAGPDTQYF. The gene calls are TRBV5-6 and TRBJ2-3; 10 bases are shared with TRBD2. This CDR3 region has 15 residues. Germline CDR1 SGHDT, CDR2 YYEEEE. V lost 4 bases and J lost 4; bases outside the gene matches: 6.

The chain joins TRBV2 to TRBJ1-4; D is uncertain. Germline V lookup: CDR1 SNHLY, CDR2 FYNNEI. V lost 6 bases and J 4 bases, leaving 15 bases between the germline ends. The CDR3 contains 15 residues. Written as DNA, the CDR3 is TGTGCCAGCAGGGCTAGACCTCAAAGTAATGAAAAACTGTTTTTT. It specifies CASRARPQSNEKLFF.

This clone was seen a single time. The chain employs TRBV18 and TRBJ1-2; maybe TRBD1 (5 bases). This CDR3 has 12 residues. Germline lookup yields CDR1 KGHSH and CDR2 LQKENI. V dropped 5 bases and J dropped 3 bases, with 7 bases sitting between them. CDR3 sequence: CASSGQYYGYTF. CDR3 coding DNA: TGTGCCAGCTCAGGACAATACTATGGCTACACCTTC.

The chain links TRBV29-1 to TRBJ1-1; tentative D call: TRBD1 (6 bases). The CDR3 runs 11 residues. Germline CDR1 reads SQVTM; CDR2 reads ANQGSEA. V was clipped by 6 bases and J by 11 bases, with 16 bases between them. The CDR3 sequence: CSVETGSRAFF. The DNA of the CDR3 is TGCAGCGTAGAAACAGGGTCGAGGGCTTTCTTT. The variable domain in full, with the rest retrieved from reference TRBV29-1 and TRBJ1-1, is SAVISQKPSRDICQRGTSLTIQCQVDSQVTMMFWYRQQPGQSLTLIATANQGSEATYESGFVIDKFPISRPNLTFSTLTVSNMSPEDSSIYLCSVETGSRAFFGQGTRLTVV.

The V call is TRBV7-2, the J call TRBJ2-3; 12 bases align to TRBD2. The CDR3 covers 17 residues. In germline, CDR1 is SGHTA, CDR2 FQGNSA. Trimming at V came to 0 bases and at J to 6 bases, leaving 7 bases not matched to a gene. The CDR3, as DNA: TGTGCCAGCAGCTTAGCGCTAGCGGGGGGGCCTCAGGATACGCAGTATTTT. Translation: CASSLALAGGPQDTQYF.

This chain links TRBV11-2 with TRBJ1-4; D is unresolved. The CDR3 length is 14 residues. V was cut by 5 bases and J by 8 bases, with 15 bases left in between. The germline gives CDR1 SGHAT, CDR2 FQNNGV. CDR3 in DNA: TGTGCCAGCAGCCTGGACTTGGTGGTGGAAAAACTGTTTTTT. It encodes CASSLDLVVEKLFF.

V is TRBV5-4 and J is TRBJ2-1; a possible D gene is TRBD2 (7 bases). Germline CDR1 is SGHNT and CDR2 is YYREEE (reference sequence). V was trimmed by 5 bases and J by 7 bases, leaving 19 bases between them. The CDR3 runs to 15 residues. The CDR3: CASSGVGGLGNEQFF. The DNA of the CDR3 is TGTGCCAGCAGTGGAGTCGGGGGGCTGGGGAATGAGCAGTTCTTC.

The CDR3: CASSLEPSSGNTIYF. In DNA form, the CDR3 reads TGTGCCAGCAGCTTGGAACCGAGCTCTGGAAACACCATATATTTT. V usage is TRBV5-4 and J usage is TRBJ1-3; D is unclear. Germline loops: CDR1 SGHNT, CDR2 YYREEE (reference sequence). The V and J ends lost 0 bases and 0 bases respectively, with 7 bases between them. CDR3 size: 15 residues.

This clone was seen once. V is TRBV7-9 and J is TRBJ1-4, with 7 bases identical to TRBD1. Losses at the gene ends were 0 bases for V and 0 bases for J; bases not matched to a gene: 1. Germline lookup yields CDR1 SEHNR and CDR2 FQNEAQ (reference sequence). This CDR3 spans 16 amino acids. The CDR3 DNA follows: TGTGCCAGCAGCTTAGCGGGACAGCCAACTAATGAAAAACTGTTTTTT. This gives the protein CASSLAGQPTNEKLFF. Variable domain in full (rest from reference TRBV7-9 and TRBJ1-4): DTGVSQNPRHKITKRGQNVTFRCDPISEHNRLYWYRQTLGQGPEFLTYFQNEAQLEKSRLLSDRFSAERPKGSFSTLEIQRTEQGDSAMYLCASSLAGQPTNEKLFFGSGTQLSVL.

CDR3 DNA: TGCGCCAGCAGCTTGCAGCGGGGATCTGGGGAGACCCAGTACTTC. Translating gives CASSLQRGSGETQYF. This chain links TRBV5-1 with TRBJ2-5; 7 bases are shared with TRBD2. After removal of 1 base from V and 5 bases from J, the junction contained 8 bases not matched to a gene. CDR3 length equals 15 residues. The germline V gene has CDR1 SGHRS and CDR2 YFSETQ.

The V gene is TRBV21-1, the J gene TRBJ1-2. TRBV21-1 is a known pseudogene. The CDR3 loop spans 14 amino acids. The CDR3 spells CASSNRVTRYGYTF. CDR3 DNA sequence: TGTGCCAGCAGCAACCGGGTGACCCGTTATGGCTACACCTTC.

This clone has just one count. The chain has TRBV6-1 and TRBJ1-2; 7 bases line up with TRBD1. Germline trimming cut 1 base from V and 6 bases from J; bases unmatched to any gene: 11. This CDR3 comprises 16 residues. Looked up from germline, CDR1 is MNHNS and CDR2 is SASEGT. CDR3 in amino acids: CASSEERITRGDGYTF. As DNA, the CDR3 is TGTGCCAGCAGTGAAGAGAGGATAACCAGGGGGGATGGCTACACCTTC.

The rearrangement links TRBV15 to TRBJ1-2; D may be TRBD1 (5 bases). The germline V and J ends were trimmed by 1 base and 4 bases, with 13 bases remaining between them. The CDR3 covers 15 residues. Germline assignment: CDR1 LNHNV and CDR2 YYDKDF (reference sequence). Here the CDR3 reads CATSRGFDSPYGYTF. Written as DNA, the CDR3 is TGTGCCACCAGCAGAGGCTTTGACAGCCCCTATGGCTACACCTTC.

This clone has just one count. The genes are TRBV6-5 and TRBJ2-3; perhaps TRBD2 as D (6 bases). V was cut by 8 bases and J by 4 bases, with 16 bases left in between. The CDR3 contains 14 residues. CDR1 is MNHEY, CDR2 SVGAGI, per germline. In DNA form, the CDR3 reads TGTGCCAGCGCCGCCCGGAGGGGCCCAGATACGCAGTATTTT. Translation: CASAARRGPDTQYF.